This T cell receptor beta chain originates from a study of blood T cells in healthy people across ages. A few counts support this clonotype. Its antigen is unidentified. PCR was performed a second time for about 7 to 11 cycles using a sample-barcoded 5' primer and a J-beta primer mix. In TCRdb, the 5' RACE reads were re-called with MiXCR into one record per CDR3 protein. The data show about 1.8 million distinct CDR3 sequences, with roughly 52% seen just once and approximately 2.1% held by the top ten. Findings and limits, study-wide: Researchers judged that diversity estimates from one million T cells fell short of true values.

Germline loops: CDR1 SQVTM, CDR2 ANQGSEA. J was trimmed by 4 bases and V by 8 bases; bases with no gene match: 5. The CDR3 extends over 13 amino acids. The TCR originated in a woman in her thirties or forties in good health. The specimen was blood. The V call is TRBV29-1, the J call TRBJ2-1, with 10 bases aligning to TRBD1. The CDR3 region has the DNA TGCAGCTATCGGGACAGGGGTTACAATGAGCAGTTCTTC. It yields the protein CSYRDRGYNEQFF.